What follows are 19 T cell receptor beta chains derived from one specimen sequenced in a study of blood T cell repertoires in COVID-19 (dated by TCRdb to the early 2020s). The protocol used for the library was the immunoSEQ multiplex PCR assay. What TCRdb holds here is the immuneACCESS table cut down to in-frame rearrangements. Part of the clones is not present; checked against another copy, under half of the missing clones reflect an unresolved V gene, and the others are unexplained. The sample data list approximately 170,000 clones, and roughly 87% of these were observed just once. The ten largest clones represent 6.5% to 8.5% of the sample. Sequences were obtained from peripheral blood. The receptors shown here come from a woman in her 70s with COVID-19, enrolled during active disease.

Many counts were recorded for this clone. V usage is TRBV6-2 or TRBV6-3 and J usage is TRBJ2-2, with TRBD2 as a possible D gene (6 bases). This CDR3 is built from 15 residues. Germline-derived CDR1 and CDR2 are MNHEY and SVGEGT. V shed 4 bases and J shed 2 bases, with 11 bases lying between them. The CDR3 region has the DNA TGTGCCAGCAGTTTGGGACTTTTCAACACCGGGGAGCTGTTTTTT. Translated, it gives CASSLGLFNTGELFF.

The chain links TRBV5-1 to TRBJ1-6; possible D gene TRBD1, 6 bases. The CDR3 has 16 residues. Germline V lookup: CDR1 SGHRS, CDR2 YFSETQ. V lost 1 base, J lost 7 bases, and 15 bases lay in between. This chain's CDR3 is CASSLPPQGQNSPLHF. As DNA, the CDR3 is TGCGCCAGCAGCTTGCCCCCTCAGGGACAAAATTCACCCCTCCACTTT. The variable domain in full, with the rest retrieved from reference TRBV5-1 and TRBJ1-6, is KAGVTQTPRYLIKTRGQQVTLSCSPISGHRSVSWYQQTPGQGLQFLFEYFSETQRNKGNFPGRFSGRQFSNSRSEMNVSTLELGDSALYLCASSLPPQGQNSPLHFGNGTRLTVT.

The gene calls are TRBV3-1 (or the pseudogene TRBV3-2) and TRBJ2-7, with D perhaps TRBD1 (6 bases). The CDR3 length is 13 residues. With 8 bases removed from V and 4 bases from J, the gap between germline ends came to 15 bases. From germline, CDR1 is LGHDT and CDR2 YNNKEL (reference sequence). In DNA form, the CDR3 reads TGTGCCAGCTACCAGACAGGTACTTACGAGCAGTACTTC. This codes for CASYQTGTYEQYF.

The CDR3 DNA follows: TGCGCCAGCGGGGGGAAGCTTGGACTAGCGGGAGGTCCAGATACGCAGTATTTT. This encodes CASGGKLGLAGGPDTQYF. The chain links TRBV10-2 to TRBJ2-3; 14 bases are shared with TRBD2. The CDR3 has 18 amino acids. Germline V lookup: CDR1 WSHSY, CDR2 SAAADI. The V segment lost 8 bases and the J segment 4 bases; nucleotides outside the gene matches: 14.

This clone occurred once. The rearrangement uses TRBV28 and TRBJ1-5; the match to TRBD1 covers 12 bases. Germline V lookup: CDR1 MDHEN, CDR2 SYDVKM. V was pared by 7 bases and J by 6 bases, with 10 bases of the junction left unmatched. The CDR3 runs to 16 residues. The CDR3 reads CASKTPGQGASQPQHF. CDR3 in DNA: TGTGCCAGCAAAACCCCGGGACAGGGGGCCAGTCAGCCCCAGCATTTT.

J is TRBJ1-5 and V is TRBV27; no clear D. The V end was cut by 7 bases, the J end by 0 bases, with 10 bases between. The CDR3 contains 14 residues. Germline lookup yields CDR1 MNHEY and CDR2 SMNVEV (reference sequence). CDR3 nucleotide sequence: TGTGCCAGCAACCTCCACGGTAGCAATCAGCCCCAGCATTTT. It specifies CASNLHGSNQPQHF.

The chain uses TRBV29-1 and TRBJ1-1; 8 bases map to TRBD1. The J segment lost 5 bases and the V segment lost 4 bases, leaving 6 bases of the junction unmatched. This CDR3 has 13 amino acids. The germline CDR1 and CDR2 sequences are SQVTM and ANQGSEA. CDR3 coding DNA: TGCAGCGTTGTCCAGGGGGCGCGAACTGAAGCTTTCTTT. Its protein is CSVVQGARTEAFF.

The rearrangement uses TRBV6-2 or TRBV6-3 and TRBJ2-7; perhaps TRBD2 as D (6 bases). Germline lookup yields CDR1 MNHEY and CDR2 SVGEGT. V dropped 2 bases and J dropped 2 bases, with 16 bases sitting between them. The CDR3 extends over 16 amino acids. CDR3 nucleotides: TGTGCCAGCAGTTACGGCCTAGCGTCCCAAACCTACGAGCAGTACTTC. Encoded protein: CASSYGLASQTYEQYF.

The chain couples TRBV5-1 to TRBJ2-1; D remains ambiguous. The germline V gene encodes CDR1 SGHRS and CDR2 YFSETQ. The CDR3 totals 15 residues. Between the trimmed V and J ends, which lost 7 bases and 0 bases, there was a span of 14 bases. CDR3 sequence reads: CASSSLGSSYNEQFF. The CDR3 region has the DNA TGCGCCAGCTCCTCTCTAGGAAGCTCCTACAATGAGCAGTTCTTC.

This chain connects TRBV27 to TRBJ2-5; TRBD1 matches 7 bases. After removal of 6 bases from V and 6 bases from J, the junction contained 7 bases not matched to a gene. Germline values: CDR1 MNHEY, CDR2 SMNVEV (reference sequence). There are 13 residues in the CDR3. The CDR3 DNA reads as TGTGCCAGCAGGAACAGGGGTGGACAGACCCAGTACTTC. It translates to CASRNRGGQTQYF.

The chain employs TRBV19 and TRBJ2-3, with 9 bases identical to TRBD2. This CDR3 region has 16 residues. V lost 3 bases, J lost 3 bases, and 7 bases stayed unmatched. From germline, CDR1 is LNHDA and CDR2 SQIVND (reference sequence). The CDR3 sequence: CASSMIAGAGTDTQYF. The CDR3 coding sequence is TGTGCCAGTAGTATGATAGCGGGAGCAGGAACAGATACGCAGTATTTT. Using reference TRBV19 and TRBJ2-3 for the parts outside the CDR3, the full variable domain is DGGITQSPKYLFRKEGQNVTLSCEQNLNHDAMYWYRQDPGQGLRLIYYSQIVNDFQKGDIAEGYSVSREKKESFPLTVTSAQKNPTAFYLCASSMIAGAGTDTQYFGPGTRLTVL.

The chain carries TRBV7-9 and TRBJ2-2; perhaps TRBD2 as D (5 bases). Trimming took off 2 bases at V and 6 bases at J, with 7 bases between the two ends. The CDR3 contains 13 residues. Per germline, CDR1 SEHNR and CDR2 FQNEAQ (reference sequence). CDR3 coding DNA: TGTGCCAGCAGCTTATTAGCGTCCGGGGAGCTGTTTTTT. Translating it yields CASSLLASGELFF.

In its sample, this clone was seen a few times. The CDR3 reads CASSLTGQGNEKLFF. The DNA of the CDR3 is TGCGCCAGCAGCCTGACGGGACAGGGGAATGAAAAACTGTTTTTT. The chain employs TRBV4-3 and TRBJ1-4; TRBD1 agrees at 10 bases. V was clipped by 4 bases and J by 5 bases; unmatched bases: 4. CDR1 and CDR2 (germline): LGHNA, YSLEER. The CDR3 length is 15 residues.

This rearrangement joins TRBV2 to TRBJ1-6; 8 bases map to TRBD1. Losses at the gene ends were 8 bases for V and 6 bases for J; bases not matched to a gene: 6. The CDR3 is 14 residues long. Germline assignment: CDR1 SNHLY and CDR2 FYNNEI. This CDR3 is CASGTDRVNSPLHF. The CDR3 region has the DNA TGTGCCAGCGGAACGGACAGGGTTAATTCACCCCTCCACTTT. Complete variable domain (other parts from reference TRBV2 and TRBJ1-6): EPEVTQTPSHQVTQMGQEVILRCVPISNHLYFYWYRQILGQKVEFLVSFYNNEISEKSEIFDDQFSVERPDGSNFTLKIRSTKLEDSAMYFCASGTDRVNSPLHFGNGTRLTVT.

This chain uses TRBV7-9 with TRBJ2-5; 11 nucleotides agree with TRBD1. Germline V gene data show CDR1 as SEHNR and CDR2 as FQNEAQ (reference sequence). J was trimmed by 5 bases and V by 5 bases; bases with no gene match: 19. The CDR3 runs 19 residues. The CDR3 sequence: CASSTAWTGGARSRETQYF. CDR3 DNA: TGTGCCAGCAGCACCGCTTGGACAGGGGGCGCCCGGAGTCGGGAGACCCAGTACTTC.

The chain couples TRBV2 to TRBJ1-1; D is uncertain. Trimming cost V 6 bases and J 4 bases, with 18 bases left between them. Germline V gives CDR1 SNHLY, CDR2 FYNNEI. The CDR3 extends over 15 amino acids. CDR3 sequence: CASRYRVLTGTEAFF. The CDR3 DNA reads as TGTGCCAGCAGATACCGGGTCCTTACTGGCACTGAAGCTTTCTTT.

CDR3 residues: CASSLQQETQYF. DNA for the CDR3: TGTGCCAGCTCCCTTCAGCAAGAGACCCAGTACTTC. The chain employs TRBV18 and TRBJ2-5; unclear D gene. This CDR3 comprises 12 residues. Germline V lookup: CDR1 KGHSH, CDR2 LQKENI. The V end was cut by 6 bases, the J end by 2 bases, with 7 bases between.

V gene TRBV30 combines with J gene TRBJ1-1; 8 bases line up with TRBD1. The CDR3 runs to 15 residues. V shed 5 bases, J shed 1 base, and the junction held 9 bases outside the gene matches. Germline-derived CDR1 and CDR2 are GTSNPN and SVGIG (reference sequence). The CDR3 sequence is CAWDRGLKKNTEAFF. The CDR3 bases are TGTGCCTGGGACAGGGGCCTCAAGAAGAACACTGAAGCTTTCTTT.

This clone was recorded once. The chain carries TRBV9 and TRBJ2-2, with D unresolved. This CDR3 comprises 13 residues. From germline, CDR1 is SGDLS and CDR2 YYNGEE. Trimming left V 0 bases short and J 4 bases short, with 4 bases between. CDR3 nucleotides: TGTGCCAGCAGCGTAGACAGCACCGGGGAGCTGTTTTTT. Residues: CASSVDSTGELFF.